The 13 T cell receptor beta chains below were found in one sample sequenced in a study of blood T cells in healthy people across ages. Primed by a sample-barcoded 5' primer and a J-beta primer mix, a second PCR proceeded for about 7 to 11 cycles. TCRdb re-called the 5' RACE reads with MiXCR, one entry per CDR3 protein. This sample has approximately 780,000 distinct CDR3 sequences, with approximately 24% found just once. This sample was shared with a second study, whose subject was T cells of mothers and their children.

Sequencing was done on a sample of blood. The receptors stem from a boy between 5 and 17 years old in good health.

The rearrangement uses TRBV5-5 and TRBJ2-3, with D tentatively TRBD1 (6 bases). Looked up from germline, CDR1 is SGHKS and CDR2 is YYEKEE (reference sequence). The V end lost 4 bases, the J end lost 6 bases, and 12 bases lay between the germline ends. This CDR3 comprises 13 residues. The CDR3 loop is CASSRWGPDTQYF. CDR3 sequence (DNA): TGTGCCAGCAGCCGGTGGGGGCCCGATACGCAGTATTTT.

This chain uses TRBV7-3 with TRBJ2-7, with D possibly matching TRBD1 (6 bases). The J call could be wrong; TRBJ2-1 is a better fit for the DNA end. Germline V CDR1 and CDR2: SGHTA, FQGTGA. The CDR3 totals 15 residues. CDR3 residues: CASSLTTGEENEQFF. The CDR3 DNA sequence: TGTGCCAGCAGCTTAACGACAGGCGAGGAAAATGAGCAGTTCTTC.

The chain uses TRBV18 and TRBJ2-7; 8 nucleotides align to TRBD2. The V segment lost 1 base and the J segment 0 bases; nucleotides outside the gene matches: 5. Germline CDR1 reads KGHSH; CDR2 reads LQKENI. This CDR3 comprises 16 residues. The chain's CDR3 is CASSPLGTRPSYEQYF. CDR3 in DNA: TGTGCCAGCTCACCACTTGGGACTAGGCCCTCCTACGAGCAGTACTTC.

This clonotype has only a few counts. The chain is built from TRBV2 and TRBJ1-6; TRBD1 agrees at 9 bases. The CDR3 totals 18 residues. The V segment lost 4 bases and the J segment 10 bases; nucleotides outside the gene matches: 17. CDR1 and CDR2 (germline): SNHLY, FYNNEI. CDR3 loop: CASSVDVPGQGFQSPLHF. The CDR3 DNA sequence: TGTGCCAGCAGTGTCGACGTCCCGGGACAGGGTTTTCAGTCACCCCTCCACTTT. The full variable domain, its missing parts supplied by reference TRBV2 and TRBJ1-6, is EPEVTQTPSHQVTQMGQEVILRCVPISNHLYFYWYRQILGQKVEFLVSFYNNEISEKSEIFDDQFSVERPDGSNFTLKIRSTKLEDSAMYFCASSVDVPGQGFQSPLHFGNGTRLTVT.

This clonotype appeared many times. The chain is built from TRBV10-3 and TRBJ2-1; possible D gene TRBD2, 6 bases. The V gene's germline CDR1 is ENHRY and CDR2 SYGVKD. V was trimmed by 10 bases and J by 7 bases, leaving 26 bases between them. The CDR3 is 16 residues long. CDR3 coding DNA: TGTGCCACCGGGCCCGGTGAGACTAGTCCCCGAAATGAGCAGTTCTTC. It specifies CATGPGETSPRNEQFF.

This chain uses TRBV30 with TRBJ2-7; D is unresolved. CDR3 length: 11 residues. Germline V gives CDR1 GTSNPN, CDR2 SVGIG (reference sequence). V lost 1 base to trimming and J lost 7 bases, with 8 bases between them. The CDR3 nucleotides are TGTGCCTGGAGTGAAGGGAAAGAGCAGTACTTC. Protein sequence: CAWSEGKEQYF.

A word on this clonotype: Sequence at one end of the junction differs from germline and may be a read error. The V gene is TRBV20-1, the J gene TRBJ2-1; perhaps D is TRBD1 or TRBD2 (5 bases each). The CDR3 runs 16 residues. Germline V gene data show CDR1 as DFQATT and CDR2 as SNEGSKA (reference sequence). This CDR3 reads CSARDQVRGDQETQCF. In nucleotides, the CDR3 is TGCAGTGCTAGAGATCAGGTCCGGGGCGACCAAGAGACCCAGTGCTTC.

This clonotype was counted only a few times. J is TRBJ2-5 and V is TRBV12-3 or TRBV12-4; D is tentatively TRBD1 or TRBD2 (6 bases each). The J call is doubtful: the DNA matches TRBJ2-7 better. The CDR3 covers 15 residues. The CDR3, as DNA: TGTGCCAGCAGTCCCGGGGGACGCCGGGGGCGCGAGCAGTACTTC. Translating gives CASSPGGRRGREQYF.

This CDR3 is CASSLVMGWGYTF. The CDR3, as DNA: TGTGCCAGCAGCTTAGTGATGGGCTGGGGCTACACCTTC. V gene TRBV7-9 combines with J gene TRBJ1-2; D is unclear. Per the germline V gene, CDR1 is SEHNR and CDR2 is FQNEAQ (reference sequence). The ends were cut back, 1 base at V and 8 bases at J, with 11 bases in the middle. The CDR3 totals 13 residues. The full variable domain, rest sourced from reference TRBV7-9 and TRBJ1-2, is DTGVSQNPRHKITKRGQNVTFRCDPISEHNRLYWYRQTLGQGPEFLTYFQNEAQLEKSRLLSDRFSAERPKGSFSTLEIQRTEQGDSAMYLCASSLVMGWGYTFGSGTRLTVV.

This clonotype was picked up a small number of times. The chain employs TRBV3-1 and TRBJ2-5; TRBD2 agrees at 8 bases. CDR3 size: 15 residues. Germline values: CDR1 LGHDT, CDR2 YNNKEL (reference sequence). After removal of 2 bases from V and 5 bases from J, the junction contained 7 bases not matched to a gene. The CDR3 loop reads CASSQFPGGRETQYF. DNA of the CDR3: TGTGCCAGCAGCCAATTTCCGGGGGGGCGGGAGACCCAGTACTTC.

The J gene is TRBJ2-1, the V gene TRBV10-3, with 13 bases lining up with TRBD2. Germline assignment: CDR1 ENHRY and CDR2 SYGVKD. The trim removed 6 bases at V and 8 bases at J, leaving 7 bases unmatched. The CDR3 loop spans 15 amino acids. CDR3 DNA sequence: TGTGCCATCAGCGGGGGGACTAGCGGGGATTATGAGCAGTTCTTC. Its protein product is CAISGGTSGDYEQFF.

This clonotype was observed a handful of times. The V call is TRBV3-1, the J call TRBJ2-1, with TRBD2 matching over 9 bases. CDR1 is LGHDT and CDR2 is YNNKEL in the germline V gene (reference sequence). J gave up 3 bases and V 1 base, and 7 bases lay outside the gene matches. CDR3 length equals 17 residues. The CDR3 bases are TGTGCCAGCAGCCAAGGCGAGCGGGGGGCCTTCTACAATGAGCAGTTCTTC. Its translation: CASSQGERGAFYNEQFF.

J is TRBJ2-2 and V is TRBV10-2, with D possibly called TRBD1 or TRBD2 (5 bases each). This CDR3 comprises 13 residues. Trimming stripped 8 bases from V and 5 bases from J, with 12 bases between. Germline V gene data show CDR1 as WSHSY and CDR2 as SAAADI. Here the CDR3 reads CASQGTATGELFF. As DNA, the CDR3 is TGCGCCAGCCAAGGGACGGCTACCGGGGAGCTGTTTTTT.